The following is a T cell receptor beta chain sequence with its context. Its antigen is still unknown. A read error may explain this, as a much larger clone is one base away. This entry comes from a study of T-cell reconstitution after alpha-beta-depleted transplantation in children. Findings of the study overall: By one year post-transplant, T-cell counts and diversity largely arose from T cells that were newly produced. About two months after transplant, alpha-beta T cells reportedly came from several hundred expanded graft clones. Some patients' high day-60 TCRbeta diversity was attributed to recipient cells surviving conditioning.

Preparation of the TCRbeta library used unique molecular identifiers. TCRdb called the PCR reads again in MiXCR, with one record for every CDR3 protein. The table includes approximately 630,000 distinct CDR3 sequences, 13% detected once. This CDR3 comprises 16 residues. CDR1 MNHEY and CDR2 SMNVEV come from the germline V gene (reference sequence). The source is a girl aged 2-10 years with congenital amegakaryocytic thrombocytopenia, due to receive a stem cell transplant. This specimen consisted of PBMCs, obtained before TCRalphabeta/CD19-depleted stem cell transplant. The chain couples TRBV27 to TRBJ2-1, with a weak D call TRBD2 (5 bases). The CDR3 here is CASNDYRSGLNNEPFF. The CDR3 DNA sequence: TGTGCCAGCAACGACTATAGAAGCGGTCTTAACAATGAGCCGTTCTTC.